The 8 T cell receptor beta chains given below trace back to one sample, sequenced in a study of vaccination and CD4 T cells after COVID-19. For these TCRs, the target antigens are not known. The treatment denotes: roughly 10-day PBMC culture with coronavirus spike peptide pools or control peptides (ViraFEST assay). An Oncomine TCR Beta short-read assay was used to sequence the DNA from cultured CD4+ T cells. TCRdb re-derived calls from the PCR reads in MiXCR, one entry per CDR3 protein. The data show around 17,000 distinct CDR3 sequences, with around 37% seen just once and less than 15% held by the top ten. Sequencing used cultured CD4+ T cells from blood. The origin of the receptors is a human donor with COVID-19.

Only a few counts were recorded for this clonotype. The J gene is TRBJ1-2, the V gene TRBV24-1; possibly TRBD1 for D (5 bases). Trimming stripped 2 bases from V and 8 bases from J, with 14 bases between. The CDR3 has 14 amino acids. CDR1 is KGHDR and CDR2 is SFDVKD in the germline V gene. CDR3: CATSDSVGGAGYTF. For the CDR3, the DNA is TGTGCCACCAGTGATTCCGTTGGGGGAGCGGGCTACACCTTC.

The table lists this clonotype with a few counts. V and J are TRBV6-5 and TRBJ1-5; D uncertain. CDR3 size: 16 residues. Trimming removed 0 bases at V and 3 bases at J, with 12 bases between. The germline gives CDR1 MNHEY, CDR2 SVGAGI. CDR3 amino acids: CASSYSGVGNNQPQHF. CDR3 DNA sequence: TGTGCCAGCAGTTACTCCGGGGTGGGGAACAATCAGCCCCAGCATTTT.

This chain links TRBV7-9 with TRBJ2-3, with a weak D call TRBD2 (5 bases). Germline V gives CDR1 SEHNR, CDR2 FQNEAQ (reference sequence). This CDR3 is built from 14 residues. The ends were cut back, 1 base at V and 5 bases at J, with 10 bases in the middle. CDR3 amino acids: CASSLGLAGDTQYF. CDR3 sequence (DNA): TGTGCCAGCAGCTTAGGGCTAGCCGGAGATACGCAGTATTTT.

This clonotype showed up just once. The V gene is TRBV7-8, the J gene TRBJ2-7; D is tentatively TRBD1 or TRBD2 (6 bases each). Germline V gene sequence: CDR1 SGHVS, CDR2 FQNEAQ. CDR3 length equals 12 residues. The V end was cut by 1 base, the J end by 11 bases, with 12 bases between. CDR3 in amino acids: CASSLERGAKYF. CDR3 bases: TGTGCCAGCAGCTTAGAAAGGGGGGCCAAGTACTTC.

This clonotype was counted only a few times. The V gene is TRBV11-3, the J gene TRBJ1-6; D remains unclear. Trimming pared 3 bases from V and 7 bases from J, leaving 13 bases between. Germline assignment: CDR1 SGHNT and CDR2 YENEEA. The CDR3 has 15 amino acids. CDR3 region: CASSFFTETNSPLHF. CDR3 nucleotide sequence: TGTGCCAGCAGCTTTTTTACCGAGACGAATTCACCCCTCCACTTT.

The chain recombines TRBV3-1 with TRBJ2-7; D is possibly TRBD2 (6 bases). V gave up 8 bases and J gave up 7 bases, with 9 bases separating them. This CDR3 spans 10 amino acids. The germline gives CDR1 LGHDT, CDR2 YNNKEL (reference sequence). CDR3 loop: CASLREEQYF. CDR3 nucleotide sequence: TGTGCCAGCCTCCGGGAGGAGCAGTACTTC.

This clonotype was observed a handful of times. The chain is built from TRBV11-1 and TRBJ2-7; the match to TRBD1 covers 8 bases. The CDR3 is 12 amino acids. The V gene's germline CDR1 is SGHAT and CDR2 FQDESV (reference sequence). Losses at the gene ends were 5 bases for V and 6 bases for J; bases not matched to a gene: 3. CDR3 in DNA: TGTGCCAGCAGCGTCGACAGGGGCGAGCAGTACTTC. Residues: CASSVDRGEQYF. The whole variable domain, filled in from reference TRBV11-1 and TRBJ2-7, reads EAEVAQSPRYKITEKSQAVAFWCDPISGHATLYWYRQILGQGPELLVQFQDESVVDDSQLPKDRFSAERLKGVDSTLKIQPAELGDSAMYLCASSVDRGEQYFGPGTRLTVT.

A few counts support this clonotype. The rearrangement joins TRBV5-1 to TRBJ2-5; D gene unclear. Trimming cost V 2 bases and J 3 bases, with 17 bases left between them. The CDR3 consists of 16 residues. Germline CDR1 reads SGHRS; CDR2 reads YFSETQ. The CDR3: CASSLVAAENKETQYF. The CDR3 DNA reads TGCGCCAGCAGCTTAGTGGCAGCAGAAAACAAAGAGACCCAGTACTTC.